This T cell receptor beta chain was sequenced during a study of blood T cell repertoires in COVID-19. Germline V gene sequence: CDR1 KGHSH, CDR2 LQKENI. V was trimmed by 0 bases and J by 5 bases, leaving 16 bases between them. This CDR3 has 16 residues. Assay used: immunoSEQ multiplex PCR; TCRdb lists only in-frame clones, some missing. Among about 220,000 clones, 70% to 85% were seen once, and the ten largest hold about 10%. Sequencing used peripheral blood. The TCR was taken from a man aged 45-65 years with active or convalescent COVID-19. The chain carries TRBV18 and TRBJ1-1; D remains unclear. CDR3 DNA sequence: TGTGCCAGCTCACCACCGCGCGGGGAGGGTGGGACTGAAGCTTTCTTT. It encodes CASSPPRGEGGTEAFF.